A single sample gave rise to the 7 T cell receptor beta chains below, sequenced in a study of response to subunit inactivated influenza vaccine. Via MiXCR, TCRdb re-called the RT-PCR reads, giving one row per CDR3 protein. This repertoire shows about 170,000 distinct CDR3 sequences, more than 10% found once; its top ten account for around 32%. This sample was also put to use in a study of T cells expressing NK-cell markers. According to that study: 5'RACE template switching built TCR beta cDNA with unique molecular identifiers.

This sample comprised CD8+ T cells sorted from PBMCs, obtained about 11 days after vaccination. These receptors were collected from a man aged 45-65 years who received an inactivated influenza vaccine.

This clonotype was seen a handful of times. The CDR3 loop reads CASSLLTGGISSTDTQYF. The CDR3 nucleotides are TGTGCCAGCAGTTTATTAACAGGGGGCATTTCTAGCACAGATACGCAGTATTTT. The genes are TRBV27 and TRBJ2-3; 9 bases line up with TRBD1. Germline V gene lookup returns CDR1 MNHEY and CDR2 SMNVEV (reference sequence). This CDR3 contains 18 residues. Unmatched junction bases numbered 8, after V lost 1 base and J lost 0 bases.

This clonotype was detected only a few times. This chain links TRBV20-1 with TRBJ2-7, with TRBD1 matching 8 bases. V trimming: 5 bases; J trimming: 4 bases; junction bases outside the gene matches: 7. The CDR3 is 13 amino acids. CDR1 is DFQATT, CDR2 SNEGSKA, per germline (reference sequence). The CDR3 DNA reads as TGCAGTGCTTCACAGGGGGTCCTTTACGAGCAGTACTTC. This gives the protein CSASQGVLYEQYF.

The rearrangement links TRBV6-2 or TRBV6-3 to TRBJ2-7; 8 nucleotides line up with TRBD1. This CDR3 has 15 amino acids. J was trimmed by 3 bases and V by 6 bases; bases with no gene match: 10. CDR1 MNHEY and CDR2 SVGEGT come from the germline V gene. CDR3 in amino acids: CASSHRDRFFYEQYF. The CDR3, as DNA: TGTGCCAGCAGCCACAGGGACAGGTTTTTCTACGAGCAGTACTTC.

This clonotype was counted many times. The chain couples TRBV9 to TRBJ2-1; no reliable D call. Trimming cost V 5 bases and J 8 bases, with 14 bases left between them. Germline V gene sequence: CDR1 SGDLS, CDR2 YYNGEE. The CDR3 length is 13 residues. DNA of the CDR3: TGTGCCAGCAGTAATTTGCTGGGCCATGAGCAGTTCTTC. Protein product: CASSNLLGHEQFF.

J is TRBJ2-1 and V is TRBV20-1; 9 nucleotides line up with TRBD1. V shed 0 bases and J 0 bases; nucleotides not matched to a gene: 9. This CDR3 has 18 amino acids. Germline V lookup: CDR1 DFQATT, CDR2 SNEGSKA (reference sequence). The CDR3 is CSAREKLRGQGSYNEQFF. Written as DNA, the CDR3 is TGCAGTGCTAGAGAAAAACTACGGGGACAGGGCTCCTACAATGAGCAGTTCTTC.

CDR3 amino acids: CASSYSQGAYNEQFF. For the CDR3, the DNA is TGTGCCAGCAGTTATTCACAGGGGGCCTACAATGAGCAGTTCTTC. The V call is TRBV6-5, the J call TRBJ2-1; 8 bases are a match to TRBD1. The CDR3 is 15 residues long. The germline V gene encodes CDR1 MNHEY and CDR2 SVGAGI. V lost 3 bases and J lost 2; bases outside the gene matches: 3.

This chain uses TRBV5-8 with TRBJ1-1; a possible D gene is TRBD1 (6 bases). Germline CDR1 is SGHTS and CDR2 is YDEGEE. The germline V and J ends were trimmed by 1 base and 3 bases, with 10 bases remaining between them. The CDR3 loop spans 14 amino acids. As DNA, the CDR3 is TGTGCCAGCAGCTTGTTCTGGGGGCACACTGAAGCTTTCTTT. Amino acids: CASSLFWGHTEAFF.